Shown below are 10 T cell receptor beta chains from a single sample sequenced in a study of T cells in women clearing cervical HPV infection. Only in-frame clones appear in the TCRdb table, and some are missing; sequencing was by immunoSEQ multiplex PCR. The table gives around 38,000 clones; the top ten clones make up about 7.3% of it. The source material was blood buffy coat. These receptors were collected from a woman aged 18 to 75 with a cervical HPV16 infection that either progressed to CIN3+ or cleared (not recorded which).

In regard to this clone: Sequencing ends 3 residues short of the CDR3 end; the germline J gene provides the rest. The rearrangement links TRBV19 to TRBJ1-1; 7 bases map to TRBD1. The trim removed 6 bases at V and 0 bases at J, leaving 4 bases unmatched. The V gene's germline CDR1 is LNHDA and CDR2 SQIVND (reference sequence). This CDR3 region has 14 residues. The sequenced part of the CDR3 DNA is TGTGCCAGTAGAAGGACAGGAGTGAACACTGAA. It yields the protein CASRRTGVNTE. The complete CDR3 protein is CASRRTGVNTEAFF. The variable domain in full, with the rest retrieved from reference TRBV19 and TRBJ1-1, is DGGITQSPKYLFRKEGQNVTLSCEQNLNHDAMYWYRQDPGQGLRLIYYSQIVNDFQKGDIAEGYSVSREKKESFPLTVTSAQKNPTAFYLCASRRTGVNTEAFFGQGTRLTVV.

A word on this clone: The CDR3 end is not reached by the read, which stops 3 residues before it; the germline J gene fills it in. The rearrangement links TRBV19 to TRBJ2-1; D possibly corresponds to TRBD2 (6 bases). This CDR3 is built from 14 residues. Germline CDR1 is LNHDA and CDR2 is SQIVND (reference sequence). V dropped 7 bases and J dropped 5 bases, with 15 bases sitting between them. CDR3 DNA (partial): TGTGCCAGTACCACCCCCGGACTAAACAATGAG. Translating it yields CASTTPGLNNE. Given in full, the CDR3 is CASTTPGLNNEQFF. Based on the CDR3 plus reference TRBV19 and TRBJ2-1, the full variable domain is DGGITQSPKYLFRKEGQNVTLSCEQNLNHDAMYWYRQDPGQGLRLIYYSQIVNDFQKGDIAEGYSVSREKKESFPLTVTSAQKNPTAFYLCASTTPGLNNEQFFGPGTRLTVL.

To note about this clone: The read stops 3 residues short of the end of the CDR3; the missing end is completed from the germline J gene. This chain uses TRBV6-2 or TRBV6-3 with TRBJ1-2; perhaps TRBD1 as D (6 bases). The V and J ends lost 6 bases and 4 bases respectively, with 15 bases between them. Germline lookup yields CDR1 MNHEY and CDR2 SVGEGT. This CDR3 comprises 14 residues. CDR3 DNA, as far as it was read: TGTGCCAGCAGCCGAGAGACAGGCGCCTATGGC. The encoded protein is CASSRETGAYG. The entire CDR3 sequence reads CASSRETGAYGYTF.

This CDR3 reads CSARETGTGELFF. CDR3 DNA (partial): TGCAGTGCTAGGGAGACAGGGACCGGGGAG. V is TRBV20-1 and J is TRBJ2-2; 7 bases are shared with TRBD1. The CDR3 end is not reached by the read, which stops 3 residues before it; the germline J gene fills it in. Germline V gives CDR1 DFQATT, CDR2 SNEGSKA (reference sequence). V gave up 3 bases and J gave up 5 bases; unmatched junction bases: 3. The CDR3 is 13 amino acids.

Partial CDR3 DNA: TGCAGTGCCTTTTTGGGGGCAAGGCAAGAGACC. This encodes CSAFLGARQET. The CDR3 reads in full as CSAFLGARQETQYF. This chain connects TRBV20-1 to TRBJ2-5, with a possible D match to TRBD1 (6 bases). The sequenced fragment ends 3 residues before the CDR3 boundary, so the rest is inferred from the germline J gene. Trimming stripped 6 bases from V and 2 bases from J, with 16 bases between. The CDR3 length is 14 residues. Looked up from germline, CDR1 is DFQATT and CDR2 is SNEGSKA (reference sequence).

As concerns this clone: The CDR3 is cut off 3 residues early in the read; its end comes from the germline J gene. V usage is TRBV4-1 and J usage is TRBJ2-2; possible D gene TRBD1, 6 bases. This CDR3 is built from 15 residues. Deletions cut 4 bases from V and 3 bases from J, with 12 bases between. CDR1 MGHRA and CDR2 YSYEKL come from the germline V gene. The covered CDR3 bases are TGCGCCAGCAGCCCCTTGGACAGAGACACCGGGGAG. Encoded protein: CASSPLDRDTGE. The whole CDR3 protein is CASSPLDRDTGELFF.

As for this clone: Read coverage stops 3 residues before the CDR3 terminus; the germline J gene supplies the remainder. The rearrangement joins TRBV5-1 to TRBJ1-2; D not certain. The CDR3 extends over 14 amino acids. V was pared by 1 base and J by 5 bases, with 12 bases between. CDR1 SGHRS and CDR2 YFSETQ come from the germline V gene. The chain's CDR3 is CASSLMAQRYGYTF. The CDR3 bases that were read are TGCGCCAGCAGCTTGATGGCACAGCGGTATGGC.

Note on this clone: The CDR3 is cut off 3 residues early in the read; its end comes from the germline J gene. The chain combines TRBV20-1 with TRBJ2-7; D call uncertain. Germline CDR1 DFQATT, CDR2 SNEGSKA (reference sequence). Between the trimmed V and J ends, which lost 5 bases and 0 bases, there was a span of 20 bases. The CDR3 has 16 amino acids. CDR3: CSAVSVVTLTSYEQYF. Partial CDR3 DNA: TGCAGTGCTGTATCCGTCGTGACACTGACCTCCTACGAG.

CDR3 residues: CASSFNRDTLPYEQYF. The sequenced part of the CDR3 DNA is TGCGCCAGCAGCTTTAATAGGGACACCCTGCCCTACGAG. V usage is TRBV5-1 and J usage is TRBJ2-7, with D possibly being TRBD1 (6 bases). The missing CDR3 end, 3 residues past where the read stops, is filled in from the germline J gene. The CDR3 consists of 16 residues. Germline CDR1 is SGHRS and CDR2 is YFSETQ. Trimming took off 2 bases at V and 2 bases at J, with 17 bases between the two ends.

Of note for this clone: The sequenced fragment ends 3 residues before the CDR3 boundary, so the rest is inferred from the germline J gene. The rearrangement uses TRBV4-2 and TRBJ2-2; TRBD1 aligns across 7 bases. Germline loops: CDR1 LGHNA, CDR2 YNFKEQ. The J segment lost 4 bases and the V segment lost 4 bases, leaving 24 bases of the junction unmatched. The CDR3 extends over 21 amino acids. The CDR3 loop is CASSPPLPWDSSLGITGELFF. The sequenced CDR3 bases are TGTGCCAGCAGCCCCCCCTTGCCTTGGGACAGCTCGCTTGGGATCACCGGGGAG.